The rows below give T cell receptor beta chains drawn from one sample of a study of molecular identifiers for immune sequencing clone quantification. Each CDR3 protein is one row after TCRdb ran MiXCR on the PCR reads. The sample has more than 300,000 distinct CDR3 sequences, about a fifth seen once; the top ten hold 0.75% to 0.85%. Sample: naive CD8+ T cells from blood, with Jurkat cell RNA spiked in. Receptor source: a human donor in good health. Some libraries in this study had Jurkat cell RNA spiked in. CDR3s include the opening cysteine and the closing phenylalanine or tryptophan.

CASSWGPEAFF TRBJ1-1 TRBV27
CASSVRTTRGDTQYF TRBJ2-3 TRBV14
CASSFLRDRDTYEQYF TRBJ2-7 TRBV7-9
CATSDYGGGAGTGELFF TRBJ2-2 TRBV24-1
CASSQVAYSRGTGTDTQYF TRBJ2-3 TRBV3-1
CASSGKTSGHSYEQYF TRBJ2-7 TRBV27
CAWSVRTGDEQYF TRBJ2-7 TRBV30
CASSLGLAAEQFF TRBJ2-1 TRBV4-3
CASSYVRGDTAGGKRAQYF TRBJ2-5 TRBV12-3/TRBV12-4
CASSQPGTGQEQYF TRBJ2-7 TRBV4-2
CASSTGTRSPDTQYF TRBJ2-3 TRBV19
CASSPRDSSISTDTQYF TRBJ2-3 TRBV7-8
CASKGSGEQYF TRBJ2-7 TRBV6-2/TRBV6-3
CASSFGGGGYEQYF TRBJ2-7 TRBV5-4